This is a list of T cell receptor beta chains from one sample in a study of T cell responses to AZD1222 COVID-19 vaccine. Measured with immunoSEQ multiplex PCR; TCRdb has only the in-frame clones, and not every one. The data contain 140,000 or so clones, about 90% of them seen just once; the ten biggest clones take up around 8%. The sample was peripheral blood, taken 28 days after the second dose of the MenACWY control vaccine. These receptors all stem from an adult who received the MenACWY meningococcal vaccine as a control. The CDR3 runs from the conserved cysteine through the conserved F or W. Each record gives: D gene, V gene, J gene, CDR3 DNA, CDR3 protein. A D gene is named only where the DNA matches it firmly.

-	TRBV6-5	TRBJ1-5	TGTGCCAGTCACGGGAGTCCCAATCAGCCCCAGCATTTT	CASHGSPNQPQHF
-	TRBV7-6	TRBJ1-2	TGTGCCAGCAGCCCCAGGAGTCGAGACTATGGCTACACCTTC	CASSPRSRDYGYTF
TRBD2	TRBV10-3	TRBJ2-3	TGTGCCATCAGTGAGAGGCTAGCGGGAGCCCGCACAGATACGCAGTATTTT	CAISERLAGARTDTQYF
-	TRBV28	TRBJ1-4	TGTGCCAGCAGTTTCCGTACAATCCCAACTAATGAAAAACTGTTTTTT	CASSFRTIPTNEKLFF
TRBD1	TRBV28	TRBJ2-7	TGTGCCAGCAGCAGGACAGGGAACTACGAGCAGTACTTC	CASSRTGNYEQYF
-	TRBV25-1	TRBJ2-3	TGTGCCAGCAGTGAAACAGGGTTCACAGATACGCAGTATTTT	CASSETGFTDTQYF
TRBD2	TRBV2	TRBJ2-1	TGTGCCAGCAGTGAGGCTAGCGGGAGGCGGGATGAGCAGTTCTTC	CASSEASGRRDEQFF
-	TRBV6-5	TRBJ2-3	TGTGCCAGCAGTTACCACGGGCCCACAGATACGCAGTATTTT	CASSYHGPTDTQYF
TRBD1	TRBV5-6	TRBJ1-3	TGTGCCAGCAGCTTAGGAACAGGGGCTGGAAACACCATATATTTT	CASSLGTGAGNTIYF
TRBD1	TRBV10-1	TRBJ1-5	TGCGCCAGCAGGACCACAGGGGGCACCAATCAGCCCCAGCATTTT	CASRTTGGTNQPQHF
TRBD1	TRBV6-2/TRBV6-3	TRBJ2-6	TGTGCCAGCAGTTACCAGGGGACAGGGGTGTCTGGGGCCAACGTCCTGACTTTC	CASSYQGTGVSGANVLTF
TRBD2	TRBV11-2	TRBJ2-5	TGTGCCAGCAGCTTACGACTAGCGGGCGGTGGAGTCCAAGAGACCCAGTACTTC	CASSLRLAGGGVQETQYF
-	TRBV4-1	TRBJ1-2	TGCGCCAGCAGCCAAGATGAGGGGGTTCAGGGCTACACCTTC	CASSQDEGVQGYTF
TRBD1	TRBV29-1	TRBJ2-1	TGCAGCGTTAACCCAAACAGGGGCGGGGAGCAGTTCTTC	CSVNPNRGGEQFF
TRBD1	TRBV2	TRBJ1-5	TGTGCCAGCAGTACGGGACAGGGTGGCAATCAGCCCCAGCATTTT	CASSTGQGGNQPQHF